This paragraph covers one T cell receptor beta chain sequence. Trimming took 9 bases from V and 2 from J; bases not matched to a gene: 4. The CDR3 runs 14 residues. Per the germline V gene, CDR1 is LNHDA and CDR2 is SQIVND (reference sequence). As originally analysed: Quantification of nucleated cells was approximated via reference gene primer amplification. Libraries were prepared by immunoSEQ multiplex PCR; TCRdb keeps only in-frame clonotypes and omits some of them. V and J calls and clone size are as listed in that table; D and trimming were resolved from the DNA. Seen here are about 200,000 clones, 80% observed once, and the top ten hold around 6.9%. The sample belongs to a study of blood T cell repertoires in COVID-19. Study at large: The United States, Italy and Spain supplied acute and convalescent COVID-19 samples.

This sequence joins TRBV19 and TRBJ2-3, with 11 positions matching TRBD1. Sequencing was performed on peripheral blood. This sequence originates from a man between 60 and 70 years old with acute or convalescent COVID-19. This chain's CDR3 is CARAGQGATDTQYF. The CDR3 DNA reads TGTGCCAGGGCAGGACAGGGGGCCACAGATACGCAGTATTTT.